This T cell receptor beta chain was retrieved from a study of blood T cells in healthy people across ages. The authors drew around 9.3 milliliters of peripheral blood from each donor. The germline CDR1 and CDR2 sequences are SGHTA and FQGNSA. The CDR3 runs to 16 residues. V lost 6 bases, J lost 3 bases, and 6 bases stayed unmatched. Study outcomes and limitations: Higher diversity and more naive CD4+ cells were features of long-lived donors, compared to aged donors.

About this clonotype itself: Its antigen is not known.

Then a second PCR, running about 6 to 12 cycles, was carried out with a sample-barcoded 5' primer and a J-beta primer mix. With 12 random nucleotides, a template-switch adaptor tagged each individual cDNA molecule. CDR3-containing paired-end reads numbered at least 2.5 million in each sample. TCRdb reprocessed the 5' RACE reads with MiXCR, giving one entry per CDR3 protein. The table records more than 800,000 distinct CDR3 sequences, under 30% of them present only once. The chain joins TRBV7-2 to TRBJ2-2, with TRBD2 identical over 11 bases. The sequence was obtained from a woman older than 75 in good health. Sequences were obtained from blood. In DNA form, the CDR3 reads TGTGCCAGCAGGATACTAGCGGGGGCCTACACCGGGGAGCTGTTTTTT. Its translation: CASRILAGAYTGELFF.